One and the same sample provided the 16 T cell receptor beta chains below, sequenced in a study of spatial heterogeneity in lung cancer (dated by TCRdb to the late 2010s). The intended sense of this specimen's time point label: blood at routine non-recurrence follow-up after resection. Whole RNA extracted from tumor and nontumor lung tissue, or from cryopreserved PBMC samples, was used for TCR sequencing without cell sorting. The library came from 5' RACE. Instrument used: NextSeq 500. The raw public reads went through TCRdb reprocessing: fastp at Q25, MiXCR clone calling, in-frame beta chains kept. Rows are unified per CDR3 protein, each entry keeping the most common DNA and genes. The sample table records under 150,000 distinct CDR3 sequences; 9.5% to 15% of these occur just once. The leading ten clones occupy around 16% of the sample. The material was PBMCs, obtained at follow-up. The source is a male donor with early-stage non-small cell lung cancer.

The sample holds a few counts of this clonotype. The chain employs TRBV5-1 and TRBJ2-7; TRBD1 might be the D (5 bases). Germline V gives CDR1 SGHRS, CDR2 YFSETQ. Trimming removed 4 bases from V and 5 bases from J, with 16 bases in between. The CDR3 covers 14 residues. CDR3 bases: TGCGCCAGCAGCCTGTACGGCAGGGAAAACGAGCAGTACTTC. Protein: CASSLYGRENEQYF.

This clonotype was seen a few times. The chain carries TRBV11-1 and TRBJ2-5; the match to TRBD2 covers 8 bases. The germline V gene encodes CDR1 SGHAT and CDR2 FQDESV (reference sequence). With V trimmed by 9 bases and J by 4 bases, 4 bases remained unmatched. The CDR3 has 12 amino acids. The CDR3 protein is CASGRGGETQYF. In nucleotides, the CDR3 is TGTGCCAGTGGACGGGGGGGAGAGACCCAGTACTTC.

This clonotype was found a few times. V usage is TRBV4-3 and J usage is TRBJ2-1; 9 bases map to TRBD2. This CDR3 has 16 amino acids. V lost 3 bases, J lost 2 bases, and 5 bases stayed unmatched. From germline, CDR1 is LGHNA and CDR2 YSLEER. CDR3 nucleotides: TGCGCCAGCAGCCAGGAGACTAGCGGAACCTACAATGAGCAGTTCTTC. It translates to CASSQETSGTYNEQFF.

V usage is TRBV6-2 or TRBV6-3 and J usage is TRBJ2-7; 7 bases are a match to TRBD1. Germline values: CDR1 MNHEY, CDR2 SVGEGT. V lost 6 bases to trimming and J lost 3 bases; unmatched junction nucleotides: 8. The CDR3 sequence is 14 residues long. The CDR3 DNA follows: TGTGCCAGCAGCCTAGACAGGGTCTACTACGAGCAGTACTTC. It yields the protein CASSLDRVYYEQYF.

There are many counts of this clonotype. The chain carries TRBV11-3 and TRBJ2-2; 9 nucleotides match TRBD1. J gave up 1 base and V 5 bases, and 8 bases lay outside the gene matches. The CDR3 sequence is 17 residues long. Looked up from germline, CDR1 is SGHNT and CDR2 is YENEEA. The CDR3 nucleotides read TGTGCCAGCAGCCTTGATATGGACAGGGGGAACACCGGGGAGCTGTTTTTT. As protein: CASSLDMDRGNTGELFF.

In its sample, this clonotype was seen many times. The V call is TRBV10-3, the J call TRBJ1-4; no reliable D call. CDR3 length equals 11 residues. CDR1 and CDR2 from the germline V gene are ENHRY and SYGVKD. The CDR3 loop is CASGANEKLFF. CDR3 sequence (DNA): TGTGCTTCCGGGGCTAATGAAAAACTGTTTTTT.

This clonotype was detected a few times. The chain joins TRBV10-1 to TRBJ2-1, with 12 bases lining up with TRBD1. Looked up from germline, CDR1 is WNHNN and CDR2 is SYGVQD (reference sequence). The CDR3 runs 14 residues. After removal of 6 bases from V and 8 bases from J, the junction contained 5 bases not matched to a gene. For the CDR3, the DNA is TGCGCCAGCAGCCGGGACAGGGGGCCGCATGAGCAGTTCTTC. Encoded protein: CASSRDRGPHEQFF.

The table lists this clonotype with a few counts. The genes are TRBV24-1 and TRBJ2-5; D perhaps matches TRBD1 (8 bases). CDR1 is KGHDR, CDR2 SFDVKD, per germline. V lost 3 bases to trimming and J lost 5 bases, with 15 bases between them. The CDR3 is 15 amino acids. DNA of the CDR3: TGTGCCACCAGTGATCGAGACAGGGGAGGGGAGACCCAGTACTTC. Its translation is CATSDRDRGGETQYF.

The table lists this clonotype with many counts. DNA of the CDR3: TGTGCAGTGCAGTTCCCCCAAGAGACCCAGTACTTC. It encodes CAVQFPQETQYF. J is TRBJ2-5 and V is TRBV28; no clear D gene. The CDR3 is 12 amino acids. CDR1 MDHEN and CDR2 SYDVKM come from the germline V gene.

The J gene is TRBJ1-1, the V gene TRBV2, with 12 bases matching TRBD1. CDR3 length equals 16 residues. V was clipped by 5 bases and J by 5 bases; unmatched bases: 9. Looked up from germline, CDR1 is SNHLY and CDR2 is FYNNEI. The CDR3 region has the DNA TGTGCCAGCAGTCCCGGGACAGGGGGCGCGAGAACTGAAGCTTTCTTT. Its protein product is CASSPGTGGARTEAFF.

This clonotype was observed many times. The V gene is TRBV20-1, the J gene TRBJ1-1, with D unclear. Trimming took 0 bases from V and 4 from J, leaving 12 bases between them. The CDR3 loop spans 14 amino acids. Germline V gene lookup returns CDR1 DFQATT and CDR2 SNEGSKA (reference sequence). The chain's CDR3 is CSARDPEGGTEAFF. CDR3 bases: TGCAGTGCTAGAGATCCAGAGGGTGGCACTGAAGCTTTCTTT.

This clonotype was seen ten or more times. The genes are TRBV9 and TRBJ2-2; tentatively, D is TRBD1 (6 bases). This CDR3 is built from 15 residues. Looked up from germline, CDR1 is SGDLS and CDR2 is YYNGEE. V was clipped by 2 bases and J by 2 bases, with 10 bases between them. CDR3 coding DNA: TGTGCCAGCAGCGTCGGACAGATTAACACCGGGGAGCTGTTTTTT. Its protein product is CASSVGQINTGELFF.

The table lists this clonotype with many counts. The DNA of the CDR3 is TGCAGTGCTGGCGTATTGGGAGGTGGAAACACCATATATTTT. Encoded protein: CSAGVLGGGNTIYF. V usage is TRBV20-1 and J usage is TRBJ1-3; D is undetermined. Germline CDR1 and CDR2: DFQATT and SNEGSKA (reference sequence). Trimming removed 5 bases from V and 3 bases from J, with 14 bases in between. The CDR3 has 14 amino acids.

This clonotype has a handful of counts. The V call is TRBV15, the J call TRBJ2-7, with a weak D call TRBD1 (6 bases). The V gene's germline CDR1 is LNHNV and CDR2 YYDKDF (reference sequence). The CDR3 runs 13 residues. V dropped 0 bases and J dropped 5 bases, with 8 bases sitting between them. CDR3 region: CATSRDYRDEQYF. The CDR3, as DNA: TGTGCCACCAGCAGAGATTACAGGGACGAGCAGTACTTC.

The chain links TRBV12-3 or TRBV12-4 to TRBJ2-5, with TRBD2 matching over 16 bases. The CDR3 contains 17 residues. Trimming cost V 5 bases and J 5 bases; bases outside gene matches: 8. The CDR3 loop reads CASSTGTSGGASETQYF. In DNA form, the CDR3 reads TGTGCCAGCAGTACCGGGACTAGCGGGGGGGCGAGCGAGACCCAGTACTTC.

This chain links TRBV28 with TRBJ2-5, with D perhaps matching TRBD1 (5 bases). Germline values: CDR1 MDHEN, CDR2 SYDVKM. The CDR3 sequence is 13 residues long. With 7 bases removed from V and 3 bases from J, the gap between germline ends came to 12 bases. CDR3: CASTHGAEETQYF. The DNA of the CDR3 is TGTGCCAGCACCCATGGGGCGGAAGAGACCCAGTACTTC.